Included here is one T cell receptor (beta chain) sequence, with context. Time point in this sample: persistent/refractory GD, antithyroid drugs over 5 years with positive TRAb. The TCR library used RNA extracted from PBMCs. With iRepertoire HTBI primers and Arm-PCR of CDR3 regions, TCR beta libraries were built. TCRdb ran MiXCR on the multiplex PCR reads and lists one entry per CDR3 protein. The repertoire holds hundreds of thousands of distinct CDR3 sequences, with less than 20% as singletons. The sample is drawn from a study of regulatory T cells in long-lasting Graves disease. The CDR3 contains 15 residues. Losses at the gene ends were 6 bases for V and 4 bases for J; bases not matched to a gene: 6. Looked up from germline, CDR1 is KGHSH and CDR2 is LQKENI.

The input for sequencing was peripheral blood mononuclear cells (PBMCs), taken when the disease was refractory, from a patient treated with antithyroid drugs. This rearrangement joins TRBV18 to TRBJ2-5; TRBD1 matches at 12 bases. The TCR sequence derives from a female donor with Graves disease. The CDR3 DNA is TGTGCCAGCTCGTCCCGGGACAGGGGGCCAGAGACCCAGTACTTC. This translates into CASSSRDRGPETQYF.